This T cell receptor beta chain stems from a study of human T cells and chemical hapten exposure. Overall study: Across its approximately 25 weeks, the study gave patients weekly diphenylcyclopropenone doses to the scalp.

Specified time point: patch test 1, 2 weeks after DPC sensitization. Sample treatment: therapeutic diphenylcyclopropenone sensitization with weekly scalp DPC. Alopecia patients deemed DPC-suitable, aged 18 to 70, excluding pregnancy. From whole blood left unfractionated, total RNA was extracted. Between the trimmed V and J ends, which lost 5 bases and 1 base, there was a span of 5 bases. The CDR3 runs 12 residues. TCRdb re-called the RACE reads with MiXCR, one entry per CDR3 protein. The data show about 340,000 distinct CDR3 sequences, with roughly 6.9% seen just once and more than 7% held by the top ten.

Material: whole blood, obtained in connection with sensitization to the hapten diphenylcyclopropenone (DPC). This chain links TRBV12-3 or TRBV12-4 with TRBJ2-5; D gene ambiguous. The TCR sequence derives from a woman between 18 and 30 years old with alopecia areata. Some clones in this sample may be carry-over from other donors' samples. The CDR3, as DNA: TGTGCCAGCAGTGGGGTCCAAGAGACCCAGTACTTC. Amino acids: CASSGVQETQYF.